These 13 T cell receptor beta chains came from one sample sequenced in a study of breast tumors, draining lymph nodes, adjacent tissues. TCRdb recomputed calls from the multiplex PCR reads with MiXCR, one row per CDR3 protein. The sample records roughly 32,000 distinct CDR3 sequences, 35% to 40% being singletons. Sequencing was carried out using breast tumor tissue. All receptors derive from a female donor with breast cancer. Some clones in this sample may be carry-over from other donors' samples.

CDR3 in amino acids: CASSQDWGQGSHYEQYF. The CDR3 coding sequence is TGCGCCAGCAGCCAAGATTGGGGACAGGGGAGCCACTACGAGCAGTACTTC. The chain carries TRBV4-1 and TRBJ2-7; 10 bases align to TRBD1. Unmatched junction bases numbered 8, after V lost 0 bases and J lost 3 bases. The CDR3 runs to 17 residues. The V gene's germline CDR1 is MGHRA and CDR2 YSYEKL.

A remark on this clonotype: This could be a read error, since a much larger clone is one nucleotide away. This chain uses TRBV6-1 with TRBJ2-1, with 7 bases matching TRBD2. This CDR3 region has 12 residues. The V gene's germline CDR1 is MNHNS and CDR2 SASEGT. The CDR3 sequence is CATTSSYNEQLF. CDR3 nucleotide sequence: TGTGCCACGACTAGCTCCTACAATGAGCAGCTCTTC.

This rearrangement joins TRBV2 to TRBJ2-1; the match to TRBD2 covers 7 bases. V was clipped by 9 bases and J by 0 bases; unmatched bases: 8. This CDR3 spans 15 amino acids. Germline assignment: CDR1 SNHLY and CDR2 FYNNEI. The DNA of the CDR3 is TGTGCCAGTGAAAGGGCGGGAGTCTCCTACAATGAGCAGTTCTTC. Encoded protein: CASERAGVSYNEQFF.

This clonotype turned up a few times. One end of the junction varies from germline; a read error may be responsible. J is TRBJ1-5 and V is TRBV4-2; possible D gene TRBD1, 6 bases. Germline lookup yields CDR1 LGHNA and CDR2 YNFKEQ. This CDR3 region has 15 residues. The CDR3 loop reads CASSQSGGGGQPRHF. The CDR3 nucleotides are TGTGCCAGCAGCCAATCGGGGGGCGGAGGTCAGCCCCGGCATTTT.

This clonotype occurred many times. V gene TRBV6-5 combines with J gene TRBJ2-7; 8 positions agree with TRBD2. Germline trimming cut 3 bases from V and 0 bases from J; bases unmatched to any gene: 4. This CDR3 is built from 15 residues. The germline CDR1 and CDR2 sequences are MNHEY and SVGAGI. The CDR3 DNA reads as TGTGCCAGCAGTTATGAGCGGGGGAGCTCCTACGAGCAGTACTTC. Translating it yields CASSYERGSSYEQYF.

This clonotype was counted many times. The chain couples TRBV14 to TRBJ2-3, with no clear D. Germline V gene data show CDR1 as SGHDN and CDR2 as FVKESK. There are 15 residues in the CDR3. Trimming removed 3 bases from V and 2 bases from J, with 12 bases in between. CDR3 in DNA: TGTGCCAGCAGCCAGAAACAGACTCTCACAGATACGCAGTATTTT. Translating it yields CASSQKQTLTDTQYF. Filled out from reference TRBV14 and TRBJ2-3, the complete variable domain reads EAGVTQFPSHSVIEKGQTVTLRCDPISGHDNLYWYRRVMGKEIKFLLHFVKESKQDESGMPNNRFLAERTGGTYSTLKVQPAELEDSGVYFCASSQKQTLTDTQYFGPGTRLTVL.

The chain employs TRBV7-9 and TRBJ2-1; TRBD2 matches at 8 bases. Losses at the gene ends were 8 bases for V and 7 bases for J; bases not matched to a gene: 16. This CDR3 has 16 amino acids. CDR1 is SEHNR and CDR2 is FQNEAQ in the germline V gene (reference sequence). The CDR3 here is CASFGGASVGGNEQFF. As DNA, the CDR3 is TGTGCCAGCTTCGGGGGGGCTAGCGTAGGAGGGAATGAGCAGTTCTTC.

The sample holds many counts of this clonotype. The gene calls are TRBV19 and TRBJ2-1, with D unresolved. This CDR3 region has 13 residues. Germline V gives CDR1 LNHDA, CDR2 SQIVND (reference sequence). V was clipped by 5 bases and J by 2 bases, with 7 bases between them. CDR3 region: CASSSRTYNEQFF. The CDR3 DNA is TGTGCCAGTAGTTCACGCACCTACAATGAGCAGTTCTTC.

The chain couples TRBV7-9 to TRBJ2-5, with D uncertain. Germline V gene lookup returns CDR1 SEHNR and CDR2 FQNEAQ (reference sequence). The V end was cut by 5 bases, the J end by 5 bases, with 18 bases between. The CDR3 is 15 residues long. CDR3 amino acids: CASSPQVIGHETQYF. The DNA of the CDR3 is TGTGCCAGCAGCCCCCAGGTGATTGGCCACGAGACCCAGTACTTC.

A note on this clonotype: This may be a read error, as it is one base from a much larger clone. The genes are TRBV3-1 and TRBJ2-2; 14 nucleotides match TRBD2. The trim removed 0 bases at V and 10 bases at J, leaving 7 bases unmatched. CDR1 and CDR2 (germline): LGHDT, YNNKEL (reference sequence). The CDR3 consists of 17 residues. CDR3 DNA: TGTGCCAGCAGCCAAGAGGGACTAGCGGGAGTGCACGAGGAGCTGTTTTTT. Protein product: CASSQEGLAGVHEELFF.

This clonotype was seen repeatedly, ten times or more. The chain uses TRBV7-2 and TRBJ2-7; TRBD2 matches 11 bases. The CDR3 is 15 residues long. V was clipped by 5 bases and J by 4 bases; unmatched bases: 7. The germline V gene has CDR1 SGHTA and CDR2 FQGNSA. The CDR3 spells CASSPRLAGRYEQYF. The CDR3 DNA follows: TGTGCCAGCAGCCCCAGACTAGCGGGGCGTTACGAGCAGTACTTC.

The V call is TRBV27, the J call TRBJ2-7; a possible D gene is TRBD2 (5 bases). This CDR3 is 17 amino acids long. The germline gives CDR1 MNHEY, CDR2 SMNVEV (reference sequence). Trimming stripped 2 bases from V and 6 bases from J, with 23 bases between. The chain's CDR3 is CASSLRAGGPQSGEQYF. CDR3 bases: TGTGCCAGCAGTTTACGGGCGGGCGGGCCCCAGTCAGGCGAGCAGTACTTC.

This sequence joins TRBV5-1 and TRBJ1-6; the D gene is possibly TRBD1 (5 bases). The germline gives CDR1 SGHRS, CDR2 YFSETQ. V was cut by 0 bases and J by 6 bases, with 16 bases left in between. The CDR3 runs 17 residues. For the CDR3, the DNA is TGCGCCAGCAGCTTGGAAGGGGTAGGGGCCGGTAATTCACCCCTCCACTTT. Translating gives CASSLEGVGAGNSPLHF.